Below are 3 T cell receptor beta chains sequenced from a single sample in a study of tissue T cells after allogeneic stem cell transplantation. TCRdb's copy holds only in-frame clones and misses some; the assay was immunoSEQ multiplex PCR. The sample lists nearly 50,000 clones; roughly four fifths were seen once. Material: sorted cells pooled from one or two spleens. These receptors all stem from a pool of C57BL/6 mice in good health.

This clone has a handful of counts. The gene names here belong to mouse. The DNA ends 1 residue before the CDR3 does, and the rest of the CDR3 is filled in from the germline J gene. The chain links TRBV4 to TRBJ2-1; D not certain. CDR1 is LGHDT, CDR2 YNNKQL, per germline (reference sequence). The CDR3 runs 14 residues. V lost 5 bases and J lost 0, with 8 bases in between. The CDR3 sequence: CASSLTINYAEQFF. Partial CDR3 DNA: TGTGCCAGCAGCCTGACAATTAACTATGCTGAGCAGTTC. Complete variable domain (other parts from reference TRBV4 and TRBJ2-1): ETAVFQTPNYHVTQVGNEVSFNCKQTLGHDTMYWYKQDSKKLLKIMFSYNNKQLIVNETVPRRFSPQSSDKAHLNLRIKSVEPEDSAVYLCASSLTINYAEQFFGPGTRLTVL.

This clone was detected a few times. Gene names are mouse gene names. CDR3: CASRQDYAEQFF. The covered CDR3 bases are TGTGCCAGCAGACAGGACTATGCTGAGCAGTTC. The genes are TRBV26 and TRBJ2-1, with D perhaps TRBD1 (5 bases). The read ends 1 residue before the CDR3 terminus; that terminus is restored from the germline J gene. The V end was cut by 6 bases, the J end by 2 bases, with 5 bases between. The CDR3 has 12 amino acids. Germline V CDR1 and CDR2: KGHPV, FQNQEV (reference sequence). Based on the CDR3 plus reference TRBV26 and TRBJ2-1, the full variable domain is NSKVIQTPRYLVKGQGQKAKMRCIPEKGHPVVFWYQQNKNNEFKFLINFQNQEVLQQIDMTEKRFSAECPSNSPCSLEIQSSEAGDSALYLCASRQDYAEQFFGPGTRLTVL.

This clone was counted a single time. Mouse names are used for the genes. Read sequence stops 1 residue before the CDR3 end, and the germline J gene provides the missing end. This chain joins TRBV15 and TRBJ1-6, with a weak D call TRBD1 (5 bases). TRBJ1-6 is an ORF, and what it does is uncertain. From germline, CDR1 is SGHND and CDR2 FRSKSL. V was clipped by 5 bases and J by 7 bases, with 15 bases between them. This CDR3 spans 15 amino acids. The CDR3 sequence is CASSPPGPGNSPLYF. The DNA read from the CDR3 is TGTGCCAGCAGTCCCCCGGGACCGGGCAATTCGCCCCTCTAC.